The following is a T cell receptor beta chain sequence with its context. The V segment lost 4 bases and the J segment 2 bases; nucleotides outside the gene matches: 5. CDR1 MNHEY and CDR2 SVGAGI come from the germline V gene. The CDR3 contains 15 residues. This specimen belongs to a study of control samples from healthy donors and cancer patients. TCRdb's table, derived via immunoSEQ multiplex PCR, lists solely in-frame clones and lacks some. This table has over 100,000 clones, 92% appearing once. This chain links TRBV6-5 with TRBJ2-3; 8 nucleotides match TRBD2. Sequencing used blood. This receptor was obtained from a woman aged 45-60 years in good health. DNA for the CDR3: TGTGCCAGCAGTTTTGCGGGGGGAATCACAGATACGCAGTATTTT. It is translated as CASSFAGGITDTQYF.